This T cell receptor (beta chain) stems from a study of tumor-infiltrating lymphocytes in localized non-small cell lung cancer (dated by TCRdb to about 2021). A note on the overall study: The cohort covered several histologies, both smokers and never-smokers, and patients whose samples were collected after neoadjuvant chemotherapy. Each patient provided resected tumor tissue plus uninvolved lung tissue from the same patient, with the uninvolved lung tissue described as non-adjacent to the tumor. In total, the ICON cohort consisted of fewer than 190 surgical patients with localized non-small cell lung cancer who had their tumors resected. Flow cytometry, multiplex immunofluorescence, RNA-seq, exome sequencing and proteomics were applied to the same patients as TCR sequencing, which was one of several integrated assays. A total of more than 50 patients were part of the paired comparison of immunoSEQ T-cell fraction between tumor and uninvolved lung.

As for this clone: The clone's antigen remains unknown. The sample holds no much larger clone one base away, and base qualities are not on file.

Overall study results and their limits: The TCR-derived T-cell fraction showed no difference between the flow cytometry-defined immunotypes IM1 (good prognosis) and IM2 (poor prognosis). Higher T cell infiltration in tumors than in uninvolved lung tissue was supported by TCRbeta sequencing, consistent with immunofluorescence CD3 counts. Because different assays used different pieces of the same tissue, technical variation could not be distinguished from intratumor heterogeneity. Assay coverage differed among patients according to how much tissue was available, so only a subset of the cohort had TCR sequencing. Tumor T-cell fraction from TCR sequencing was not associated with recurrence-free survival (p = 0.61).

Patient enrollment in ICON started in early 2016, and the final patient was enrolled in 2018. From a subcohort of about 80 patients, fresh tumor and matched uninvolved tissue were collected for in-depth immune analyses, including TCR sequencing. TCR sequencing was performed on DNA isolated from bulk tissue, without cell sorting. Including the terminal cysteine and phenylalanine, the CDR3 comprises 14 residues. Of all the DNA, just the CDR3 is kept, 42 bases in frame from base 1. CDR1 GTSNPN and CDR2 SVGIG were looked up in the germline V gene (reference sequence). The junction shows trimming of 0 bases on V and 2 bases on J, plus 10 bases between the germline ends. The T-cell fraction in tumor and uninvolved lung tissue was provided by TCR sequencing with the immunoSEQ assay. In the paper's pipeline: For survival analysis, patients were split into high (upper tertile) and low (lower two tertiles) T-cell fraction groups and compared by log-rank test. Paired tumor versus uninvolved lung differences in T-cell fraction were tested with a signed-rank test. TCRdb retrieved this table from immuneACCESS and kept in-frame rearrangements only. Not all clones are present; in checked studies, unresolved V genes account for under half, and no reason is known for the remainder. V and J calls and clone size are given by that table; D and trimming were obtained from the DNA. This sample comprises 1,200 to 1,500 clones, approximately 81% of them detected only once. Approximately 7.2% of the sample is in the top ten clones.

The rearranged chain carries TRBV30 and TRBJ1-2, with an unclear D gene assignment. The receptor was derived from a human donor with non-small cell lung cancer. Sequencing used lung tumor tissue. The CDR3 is CAWSVWVENYGYTF. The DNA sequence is TGTGCCTGGAGTGTATGGGTGGAGAACTATGGCTACACCTTC.